This T cell receptor beta chain appears in the sequencing data of a study of shared clonotypes between healthy human individuals. Study overall: Every donor yielded three CD4 naive, three CD4 memory, two CD8 naive and one CD8 memory plate.

Details on this clone: Its matching antigen is unknown.

Produced via immunoSEQ multiplex PCR; TCRdb's table is partial and in-frame only. The data contain just over 2,000,000 clones, over 85% of them seen just once; the ten biggest clones take up roughly 1%. The naive CD8 population came from CD45RO-negative cells selected for CCR7, without terminally differentiated effector memory CD45RA+ cells. General study findings and limits: Against clonotypes common to all four donors, non-shared ones had lower generation probabilities.

The CDR3 is 13 residues long. Trimming shortened V by 8 bases and J by 2 bases, and 13 bases separated the two germline ends. Germline-derived CDR1 and CDR2 are SEHNR and FQNEAQ (reference sequence). This clonotype was sampled from a man between 18 and 35 years old in good health. Sequencing was performed on naive CD8+ T cells sorted from blood. The chain employs TRBV7-9 and TRBJ2-7; D ambiguous. CDR3 loop: CASRPGGTYEQYF. CDR3 coding DNA: TGTGCCAGCCGCCCGGGTGGGACCTACGAGCAGTACTTC. Combining the CDR3 with reference TRBV7-9 and TRBJ2-7 gives the whole variable domain DTGVSQNPRHKITKRGQNVTFRCDPISEHNRLYWYRQTLGQGPEFLTYFQNEAQLEKSRLLSDRFSAERPKGSFSTLEIQRTEQGDSAMYLCASRPGGTYEQYFGPGTRLTVT.